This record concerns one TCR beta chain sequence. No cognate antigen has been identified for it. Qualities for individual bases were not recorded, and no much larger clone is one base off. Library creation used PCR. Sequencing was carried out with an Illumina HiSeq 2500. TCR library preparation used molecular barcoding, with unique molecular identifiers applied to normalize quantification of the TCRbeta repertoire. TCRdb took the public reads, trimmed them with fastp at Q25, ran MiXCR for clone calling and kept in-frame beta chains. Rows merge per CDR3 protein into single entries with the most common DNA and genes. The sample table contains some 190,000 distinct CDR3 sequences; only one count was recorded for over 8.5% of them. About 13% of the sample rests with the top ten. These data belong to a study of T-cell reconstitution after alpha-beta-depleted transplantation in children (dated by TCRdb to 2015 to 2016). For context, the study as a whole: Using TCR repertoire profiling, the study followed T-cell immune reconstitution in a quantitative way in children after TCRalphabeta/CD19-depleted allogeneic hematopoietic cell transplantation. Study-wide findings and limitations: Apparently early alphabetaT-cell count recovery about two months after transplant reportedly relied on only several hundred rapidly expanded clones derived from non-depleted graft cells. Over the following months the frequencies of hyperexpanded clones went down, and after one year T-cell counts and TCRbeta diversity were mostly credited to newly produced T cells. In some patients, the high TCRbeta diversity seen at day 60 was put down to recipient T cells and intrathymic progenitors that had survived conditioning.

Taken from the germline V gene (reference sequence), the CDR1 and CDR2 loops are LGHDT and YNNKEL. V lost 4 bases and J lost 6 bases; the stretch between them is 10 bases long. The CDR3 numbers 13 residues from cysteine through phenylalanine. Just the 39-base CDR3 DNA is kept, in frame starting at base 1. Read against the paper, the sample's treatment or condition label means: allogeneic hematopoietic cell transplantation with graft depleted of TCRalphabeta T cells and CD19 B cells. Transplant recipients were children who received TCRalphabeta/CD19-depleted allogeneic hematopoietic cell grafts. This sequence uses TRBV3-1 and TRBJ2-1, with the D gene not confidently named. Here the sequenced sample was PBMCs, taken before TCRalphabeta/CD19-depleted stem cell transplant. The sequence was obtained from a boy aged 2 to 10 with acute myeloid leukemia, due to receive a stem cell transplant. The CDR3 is CASSPGLLNEQFF. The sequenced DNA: TGTGCCAGCAGCCCTGGGCTCCTCAATGAGCAGTTCTTC.